The 19 T cell receptor beta chains below were found in one sample sequenced in a study of PD-L1 blockade in urothelial cancer. Measured with immunoSEQ multiplex PCR; TCRdb has only the in-frame clones, and not every one. The sample contains about 38,000 clones, around 85% of which appear only once. Time point meaning: pretreatment peripheral blood. The sequencing used PBMCs, collected around atezolizumab (anti-PD-L1) treatment. The receptors shown here come from a man older than 75 with urothelial cancer.

The rearrangement joins TRBV6-5 to TRBJ2-1, with 8 bases that match TRBD1. There are 14 residues in the CDR3. Germline V gives CDR1 MNHEY, CDR2 SVGAGI. V dropped 8 bases and J dropped 3; count of bases not matched to a gene: 6. The CDR3 DNA reads as TGTGCCAGCTCATATGGACAGGGCTACAATGAGCAGTTCTTC. It codes for CASSYGQGYNEQFF.

The V and J genes are TRBV5-5 and TRBJ2-7; 11 bases align to TRBD2. The CDR3 has 14 residues. Germline CDR1 and CDR2: SGHKS and YYEKEE (reference sequence). The V and J ends lost 4 bases and 6 bases, in that order; junction bases with no gene match: 6. CDR3 coding DNA: TGTGCCAGCAGCGCGGGACTAGCGGTCTCCGAGCAGTACTTC. Translating gives CASSAGLAVSEQYF.

J is TRBJ2-1 and V is TRBV7-9, with no clear D. This CDR3 comprises 14 residues. Germline V CDR1 and CDR2: SEHNR, FQNEAQ (reference sequence). The V end lost 0 bases, the J end lost 9 bases, and 12 bases lay between the germline ends. The DNA of the CDR3 is TGTGCCAGCAGCTTAGCAAGCGTAGCCGGTGAGCAGTTCTTC. Its translation: CASSLASVAGEQFF.

The chain is built from TRBV5-5 and TRBJ2-3; D is undetermined. V was cut by 3 bases and J by 0 bases, with 8 bases left in between. Germline assignment: CDR1 SGHKS and CDR2 YYEKEE (reference sequence). The CDR3 is 14 residues long. CDR3 residues: CASSSQSSTDTQYF. The CDR3 DNA is TGTGCCAGCAGCTCCCAGTCGAGCACAGATACGCAGTATTTT.

This chain connects TRBV6-5 to TRBJ2-1, with D perhaps TRBD1 (6 bases). The V gene lost 2 bases and the J gene lost 3 bases, with 8 bases spanning the gap. CDR3 length: 14 amino acids. From germline, CDR1 is MNHEY and CDR2 SVGAGI. CDR3 protein: CASSYEGGYNEQFF. CDR3 DNA sequence: TGTGCCAGCAGTTACGAAGGGGGCTACAATGAGCAGTTCTTC.

V is TRBV5-5 and J is TRBJ2-1; D might be TRBD2 (7 bases). This CDR3 contains 16 residues. The V gene lost 0 bases and the J gene lost 2 bases, with 12 bases spanning the gap. Germline CDR1 reads SGHKS; CDR2 reads YYEKEE (reference sequence). This CDR3 is CASSLATGGTYNEQFF. The CDR3 bases are TGTGCCAGCAGCTTGGCCACGGGGGGCACCTACAATGAGCAGTTCTTC.

The genes are TRBV27 and TRBJ2-7, with 7 bases fitting TRBD1. This CDR3 is 14 amino acids long. Per germline, CDR1 MNHEY and CDR2 SMNVEV (reference sequence). The V gene end was trimmed by 5 bases and the J gene end by 2 bases; junction bases not matched to a gene: 6. The CDR3 loop is CASSARQGTYEQYF. In nucleotides, the CDR3 is TGTGCCAGCAGTGCGCGACAGGGTACCTACGAGCAGTACTTC.

V is TRBV19 and J is TRBJ1-2, with D perhaps TRBD1 (5 bases). The germline V and J ends were trimmed by 9 bases and 3 bases, with 14 bases remaining between them. The CDR3 runs 13 residues. The germline gives CDR1 LNHDA, CDR2 SQIVND (reference sequence). CDR3 loop: CASAPGRDYGYTF. Written as DNA, the CDR3 is TGTGCCAGCGCTCCCGGCAGGGACTATGGCTACACCTTC. Full variable domain (remainder filled in from reference TRBV19 and TRBJ1-2): DGGITQSPKYLFRKEGQNVTLSCEQNLNHDAMYWYRQDPGQGLRLIYYSQIVNDFQKGDIAEGYSVSREKKESFPLTVTSAQKNPTAFYLCASAPGRDYGYTFGSGTRLTVV.

The V call is TRBV5-4, the J call TRBJ2-1; no clear D gene. Trimming cost V 0 bases and J 14 bases, with 15 bases left between them. Germline V gene sequence: CDR1 SGHNT, CDR2 YYREEE (reference sequence). CDR3 size: 13 residues. The CDR3 spells CASSLDPAREEFF. CDR3 coding DNA: TGTGCCAGCAGCTTGGACCCAGCGCGAGAAGAGTTCTTC.

The V and J genes are TRBV18 and TRBJ2-1, with a tentative D call TRBD2 (5 bases). CDR1 and CDR2 from the germline V gene are KGHSH and LQKENI. This CDR3 region has 15 residues. The V end was cut by 0 bases, the J end by 9 bases, with 15 bases between. This CDR3 reads CASSPPLGVSLEQFF. The CDR3 bases are TGTGCCAGCTCACCACCCCTGGGAGTTTCGCTTGAGCAGTTCTTC.

The genes are TRBV7-8 and TRBJ2-3; D unclear. The CDR3 spans 15 residues. V was pared by 5 bases and J by 0 bases, with 12 bases between. Germline-derived CDR1 and CDR2 are SGHVS and FQNEAQ. CDR3 nucleotides: TGTGCCAGCAGCCCAGTTTTTTCTAGCACAGATACGCAGTATTTT. This sequence encodes CASSPVFSSTDTQYF.

Only a few counts were recorded for this clone. The chain has TRBV5-1 and TRBJ2-5; TRBD2 matches 11 bases. V lost 0 bases and J lost 1; bases outside the gene matches: 5. This CDR3 has 17 residues. Germline assignment: CDR1 SGHRS and CDR2 YFSETQ. The CDR3 nucleotides read TGCGCCAGCAGCTTGGCCGGCGGGACTAGCGGCCAAGAGACCCAGTACTTC. As protein: CASSLAGGTSGQETQYF.

The chain has TRBV10-2 and TRBJ1-5; D might be TRBD1 (6 bases). Trimming took off 6 bases at V and 0 bases at J, with 12 bases between the two ends. Germline CDR1 WSHSY, CDR2 SAAADI. This CDR3 has 15 residues. CDR3 in DNA: TGCGCCAGCAGGCGGGGGACAAATAGCAATCAGCCCCAGCATTTT. The encoded protein is CASRRGTNSNQPQHF.

The table lists this clone with a count of one. The gene calls are TRBV6-1 and TRBJ2-2, with 9 bases aligning to TRBD2. J was trimmed by 2 bases and V by 4 bases; bases with no gene match: 2. In germline, CDR1 is MNHNS, CDR2 SASEGT. CDR3 length equals 15 residues. For the CDR3, the DNA is TGTGCCAGCAGTGTCCTAGCGGGAAACACCGGGGAGCTGTTTTTT. Its translation is CASSVLAGNTGELFF.

This rearrangement joins TRBV14 to TRBJ2-7, with D maybe TRBD2 (6 bases). Germline V gene lookup returns CDR1 SGHDN and CDR2 FVKESK. There are 16 residues in the CDR3. V lost 4 bases and J 3 bases, leaving 19 bases between the germline ends. The CDR3 spells CASSRRQKGTGYEQYF. CDR3 nucleotides: TGTGCCAGCAGCCGAAGACAGAAAGGGACTGGCTACGAGCAGTACTTC. The full variable domain, with the rest looked up from reference TRBV14 and TRBJ2-7, is EAGVTQFPSHSVIEKGQTVTLRCDPISGHDNLYWYRRVMGKEIKFLLHFVKESKQDESGMPNNRFLAERTGGTYSTLKVQPAELEDSGVYFCASSRRQKGTGYEQYFGPGTRLTVT.

The rearrangement joins TRBV21-1 to TRBJ1-3; TRBD1, the table's D call, lacks a check against the DNA. TRBV21-1 is shown as a pseudogene. The CDR3 extends over 16 amino acids. The DNA for the CDR3 is TGTGCCAGCAGCAAAGAGGGCAGGGTCCCTGGAAACACCATATATTTT. It encodes CASSKEGRVPGNTIYF.

This clone showed up just once. The V and J genes are TRBV27 and TRBJ2-7, with TRBD1 matching over 7 bases. CDR1 is MNHEY and CDR2 is SMNVEV in the germline V gene (reference sequence). V was pared by 2 bases and J by 5 bases, with 9 bases of the junction left unmatched. The CDR3 has 15 residues. The chain's CDR3 is CASSLRKQGSNEQYF. The DNA for the CDR3 is TGTGCCAGCAGTTTAAGGAAACAGGGGAGCAACGAGCAGTACTTC.

This clone was observed a few times. The CDR3 is CASSLREYHEQFF. CDR3 nucleotide sequence: TGTGCCAGCAGCTTGCGGGAGTACCATGAGCAGTTCTTC. The chain recombines TRBV5-4 with TRBJ2-1, with TRBD2 as a possible D gene (6 bases). CDR3 length: 13 amino acids. V was cut by 1 base and J by 8 bases, with 10 bases left in between. Germline V CDR1 and CDR2: SGHNT, YYREEE (reference sequence).

The chain uses TRBV7-2 and TRBJ2-1, with D tentatively TRBD2 (6 bases). The CDR3 consists of 15 residues. Trimming took off 2 bases at V and 2 bases at J, with 10 bases between the two ends. Germline values: CDR1 SGHTA, CDR2 FQGNSA. DNA of the CDR3: TGTGCCAGCAGCTTACGGCGGGATACCTACAATGAGCAGTTCTTC. Residues: CASSLRRDTYNEQFF.